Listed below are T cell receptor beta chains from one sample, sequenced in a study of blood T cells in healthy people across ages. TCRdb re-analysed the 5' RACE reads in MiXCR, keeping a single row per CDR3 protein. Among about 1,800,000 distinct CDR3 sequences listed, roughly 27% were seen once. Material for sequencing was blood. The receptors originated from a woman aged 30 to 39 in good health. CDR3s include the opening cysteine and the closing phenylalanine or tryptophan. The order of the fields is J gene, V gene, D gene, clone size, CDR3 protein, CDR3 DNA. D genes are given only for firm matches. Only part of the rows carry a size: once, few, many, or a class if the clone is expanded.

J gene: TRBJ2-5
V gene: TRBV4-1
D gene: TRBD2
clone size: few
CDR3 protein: CASSPASGGGQETQYF
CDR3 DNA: TGCGCCAGCAGCCCTGCAAGCGGGGGGGGACAAGAGACCCAGTACTTC

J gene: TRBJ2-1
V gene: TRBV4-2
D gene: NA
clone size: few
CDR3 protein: CASSPGNPGILYNEQFF
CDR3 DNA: TGTGCCAGCAGCCCCGGGAATCCGGGTATCCTCTACAATGAGCAGTTCTTC

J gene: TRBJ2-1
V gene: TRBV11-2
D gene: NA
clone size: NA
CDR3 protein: CASSSPSGSEQFF
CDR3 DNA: TGTGCCAGCAGCTCACCTTCAGGGTCTGAGCAGTTCTTC

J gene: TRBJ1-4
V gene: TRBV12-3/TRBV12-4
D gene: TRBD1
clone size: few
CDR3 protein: CASTDRGWPNEKLFF
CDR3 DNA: TGTGCCAGCACCGACAGGGGATGGCCTAATGAAAAACTGTTTTTT

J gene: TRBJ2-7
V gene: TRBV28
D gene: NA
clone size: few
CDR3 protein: CASSSPRVGLGGPAYEQYF
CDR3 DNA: TGTGCCAGCAGTAGCCCCCGGGTAGGTCTGGGGGGGCCCGCCTACGAGCAGTACTTC

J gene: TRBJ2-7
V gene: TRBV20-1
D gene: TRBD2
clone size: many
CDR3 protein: CSALLAGGSYEQYF
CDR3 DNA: TGCAGTGCCTTACTAGCGGGGGGTAGTTACGAGCAGTACTTC

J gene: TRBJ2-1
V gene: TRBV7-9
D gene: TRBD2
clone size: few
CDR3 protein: CASSPGGGDFNEQFF
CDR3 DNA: TGTGCCAGCAGCCCGGGGGGGGGCGACTTCAATGAGCAGTTCTTC

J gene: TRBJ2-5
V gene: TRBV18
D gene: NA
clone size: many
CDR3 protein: CASSPRDDAETQYF
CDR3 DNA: TGTGCCAGCTCACCACGGGACGATGCGGAGACCCAGTACTTC

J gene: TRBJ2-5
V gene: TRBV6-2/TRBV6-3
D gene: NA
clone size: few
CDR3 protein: CASSTPGLPEETQYF
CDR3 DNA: TGTGCCAGCAGTACCCCAGGACTTCCTGAAGAGACCCAGTACTTC

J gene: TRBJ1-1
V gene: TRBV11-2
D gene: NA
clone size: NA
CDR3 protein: CASSFFPRRTGAFF
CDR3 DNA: TGTGCCAGCAGTTTCTTCCCCAGGAGGACGGGGGCTTTCTTT

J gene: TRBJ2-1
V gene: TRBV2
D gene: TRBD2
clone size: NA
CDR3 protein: CASRAGTSEQGEQFF
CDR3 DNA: TGTGCCAGCAGGGCCGGGACTAGCGAGCAGGGTGAGCAGTTCTTC

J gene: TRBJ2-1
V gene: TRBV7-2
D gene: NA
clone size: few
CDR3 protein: CASSIGQFGNNEQFF
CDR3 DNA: TGTGCCAGCAGTATTGGACAGTTTGGGAACAATGAGCAGTTCTTC

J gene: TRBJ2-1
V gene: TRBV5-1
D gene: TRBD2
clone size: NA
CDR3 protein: CASSSLAGGPAGQFF
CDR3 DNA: TGCGCCAGCAGCTCCCTAGCGGGGGGGCCCGCTGGGCAGTTCTTC

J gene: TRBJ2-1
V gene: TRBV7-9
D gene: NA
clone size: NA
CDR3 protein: CASCLLAGNNEQFF
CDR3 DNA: TGTGCCAGCTGCCTCCTGGCGGGGAATAATGAGCAGTTCTTC

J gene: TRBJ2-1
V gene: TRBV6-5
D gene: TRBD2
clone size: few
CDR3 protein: CARGTSGTKEFF
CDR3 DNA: TGTGCCAGGGGGACTAGCGGGACAAAAGAGTTCTTC

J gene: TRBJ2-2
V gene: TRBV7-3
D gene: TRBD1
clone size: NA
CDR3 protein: CASGRVGGYTGELFF
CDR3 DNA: TGTGCCAGCGGCCGGGTAGGGGGCTACACCGGGGAGCTGTTTTTT

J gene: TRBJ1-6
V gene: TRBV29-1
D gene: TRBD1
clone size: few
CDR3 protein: CSVVGQGGNSPLHF
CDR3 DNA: TGCAGCGTTGTAGGACAGGGGGGGAATTCACCCCTCCACTTT

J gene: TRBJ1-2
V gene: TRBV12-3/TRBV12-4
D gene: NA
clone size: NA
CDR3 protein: CASSLDGTQNYGYTF
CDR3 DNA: TGTGCCAGCAGTTTAGATGGGACACAAAACTATGGCTACACCTTC

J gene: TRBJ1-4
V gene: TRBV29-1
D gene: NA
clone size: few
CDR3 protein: CSVEEGVQGWGKLFF
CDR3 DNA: TGCAGCGTTGAGGAAGGGGTGCAGGGCTGGGGAAAACTGTTTTTT

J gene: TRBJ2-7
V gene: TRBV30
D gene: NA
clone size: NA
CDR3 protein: CAWSVGGITYEQYF
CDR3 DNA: TGTGCCTGGAGTGTAGGTGGCATCACCTACGAGCAGTACTTC

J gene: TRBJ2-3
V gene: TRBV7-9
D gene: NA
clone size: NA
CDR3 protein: CASSFPGSTDTQYF
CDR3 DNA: TGTGCCAGCAGCTTCCCCGGGAGCACAGATACGCAGTATTTT